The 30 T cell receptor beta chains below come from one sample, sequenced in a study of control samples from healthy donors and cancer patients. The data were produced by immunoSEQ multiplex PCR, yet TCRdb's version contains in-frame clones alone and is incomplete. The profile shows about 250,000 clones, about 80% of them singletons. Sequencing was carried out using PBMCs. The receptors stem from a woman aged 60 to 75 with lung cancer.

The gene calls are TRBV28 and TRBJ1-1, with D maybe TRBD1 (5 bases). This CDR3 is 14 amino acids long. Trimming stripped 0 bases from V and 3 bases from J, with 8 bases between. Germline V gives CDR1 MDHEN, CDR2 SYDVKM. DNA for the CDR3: TGTGCCAGCAGTTTATGGGGAGGGGACACTGAAGCTTTCTTT. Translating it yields CASSLWGGDTEAFF.

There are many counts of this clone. This chain's CDR3 is CASSQQGQFTGELFF. The CDR3 DNA follows: TGTGCCAGCAGTCAACAGGGCCAGTTTACCGGGGAGCTGTTTTTT. The chain employs TRBV5-4 and TRBJ2-2, with a weak D call TRBD1 (6 bases). The CDR3 spans 15 residues. The germline gives CDR1 SGHNT, CDR2 YYREEE (reference sequence). The V gene lost 5 bases and the J gene lost 5 bases, with 16 bases spanning the gap.

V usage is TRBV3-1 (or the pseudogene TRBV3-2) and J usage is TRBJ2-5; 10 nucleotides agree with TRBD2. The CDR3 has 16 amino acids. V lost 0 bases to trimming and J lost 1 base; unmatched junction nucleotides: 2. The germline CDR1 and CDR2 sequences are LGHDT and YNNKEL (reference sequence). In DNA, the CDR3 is TGTGCCAGCAGCCAAGATCCTAGCGGGAGCCAAGAGACCCAGTACTTC. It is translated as CASSQDPSGSQETQYF.

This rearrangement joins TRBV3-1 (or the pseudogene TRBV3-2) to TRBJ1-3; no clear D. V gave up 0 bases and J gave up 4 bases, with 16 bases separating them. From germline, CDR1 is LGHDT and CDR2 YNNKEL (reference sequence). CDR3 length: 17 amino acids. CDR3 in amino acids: CASSQEGTGLRGNTIYF. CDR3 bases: TGTGCCAGCAGCCAAGAAGGTACGGGGTTAAGAGGAAACACCATATATTTT.

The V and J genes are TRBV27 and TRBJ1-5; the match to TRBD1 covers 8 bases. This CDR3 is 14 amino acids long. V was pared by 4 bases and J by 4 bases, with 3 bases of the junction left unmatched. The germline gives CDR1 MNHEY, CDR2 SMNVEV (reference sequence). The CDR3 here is CASSSRTGNQPQHF. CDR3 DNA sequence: TGTGCCAGCAGTTCCAGGACAGGGAATCAGCCCCAGCATTTT.

The CDR3 nucleotides read TGCGCCAGCAGTGACCCCGGGACAGGGGTTGGCGCCTATAATTCACCCCTCCACTTT. Protein product: CASSDPGTGVGAYNSPLHF. This chain connects TRBV10-2 to TRBJ1-6; 10 bases align to TRBD1. This CDR3 contains 19 residues. J gave up 2 bases and V 3 bases, and 10 bases lay outside the gene matches. Germline CDR1 and CDR2: WSHSY and SAAADI.

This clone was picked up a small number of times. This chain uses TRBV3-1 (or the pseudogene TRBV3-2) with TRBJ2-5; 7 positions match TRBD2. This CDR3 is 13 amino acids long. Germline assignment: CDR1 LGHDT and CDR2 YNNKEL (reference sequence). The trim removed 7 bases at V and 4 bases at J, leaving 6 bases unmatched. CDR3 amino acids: CASNHLAGETQYF. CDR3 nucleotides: TGTGCCAGCAACCACTTAGCGGGAGAGACCCAGTACTTC.

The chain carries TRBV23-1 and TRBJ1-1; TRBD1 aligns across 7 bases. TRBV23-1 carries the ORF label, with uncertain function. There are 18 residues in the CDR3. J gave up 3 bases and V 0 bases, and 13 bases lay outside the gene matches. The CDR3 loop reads CASSQSRGRVKGDTEAFF. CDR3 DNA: TGCGCCAGCAGTCAATCGAGGGGGCGAGTCAAGGGGGACACTGAAGCTTTCTTT.

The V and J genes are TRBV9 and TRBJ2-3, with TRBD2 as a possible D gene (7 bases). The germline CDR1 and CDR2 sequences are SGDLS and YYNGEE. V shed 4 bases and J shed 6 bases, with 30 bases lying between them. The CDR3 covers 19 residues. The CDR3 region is CASSFRGGPTPKTGDTQYF. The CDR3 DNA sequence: TGTGCCAGCAGCTTTAGGGGGGGCCCGACTCCCAAAACGGGGGATACGCAGTATTTT.

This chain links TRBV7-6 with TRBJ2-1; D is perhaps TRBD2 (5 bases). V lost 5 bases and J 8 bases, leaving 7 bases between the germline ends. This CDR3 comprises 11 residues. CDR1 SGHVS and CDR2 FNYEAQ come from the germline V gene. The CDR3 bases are TGTGCCAGCAGCCGGGAATATGAGCAGTTCTTC. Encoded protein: CASSREYEQFF.

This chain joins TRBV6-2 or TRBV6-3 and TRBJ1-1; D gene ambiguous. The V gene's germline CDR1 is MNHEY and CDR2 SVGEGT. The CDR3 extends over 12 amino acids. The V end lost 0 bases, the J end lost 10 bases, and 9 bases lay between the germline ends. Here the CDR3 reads CASSYSRAGAFF. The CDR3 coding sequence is TGTGCCAGCAGTTACTCGAGGGCGGGAGCTTTCTTT.

The CDR3 reads CASSPPVLQETQYF. DNA for the CDR3: TGTGCCAGCTCACCACCGGTTCTACAAGAGACCCAGTACTTC. J is TRBJ2-5 and V is TRBV18; D gene uncertain. The CDR3 length is 14 residues. Looked up from germline, CDR1 is KGHSH and CDR2 is LQKENI. V dropped 0 bases and J dropped 2 bases, with 7 bases sitting between them.

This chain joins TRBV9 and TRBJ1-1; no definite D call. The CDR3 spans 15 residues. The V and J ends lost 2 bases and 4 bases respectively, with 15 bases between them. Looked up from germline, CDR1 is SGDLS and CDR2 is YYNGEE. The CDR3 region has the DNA TGTGCCAGCAGCGTCGGTGGCCCACTAGGCACTGAAGCTTTCTTT. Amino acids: CASSVGGPLGTEAFF.

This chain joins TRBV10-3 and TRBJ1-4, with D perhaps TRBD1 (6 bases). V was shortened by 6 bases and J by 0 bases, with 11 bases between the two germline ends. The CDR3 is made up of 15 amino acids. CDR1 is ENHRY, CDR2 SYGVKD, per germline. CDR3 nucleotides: TGTGCCATCAGCGGGGGGGCTGCAACTAATGAAAAACTGTTTTTT. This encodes CAISGGAATNEKLFF.

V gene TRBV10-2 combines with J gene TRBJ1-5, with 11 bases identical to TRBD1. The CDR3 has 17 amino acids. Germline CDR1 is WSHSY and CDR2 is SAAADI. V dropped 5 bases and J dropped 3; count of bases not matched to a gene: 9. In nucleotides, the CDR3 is TGCGCCAGCAGTCCCTGGACAGGGGGCGATTCCAATCAGCCCCAGCATTTT. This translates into CASSPWTGGDSNQPQHF.

CDR3 sequence (DNA): TGCACCAGCAGCCAAGATCTCTTCCTAGCGGGGGACATTAGCACAGATACGCAGTATTTT. Protein sequence: CTSSQDLFLAGDISTDTQYF. The chain couples TRBV1 to TRBJ2-3; TRBD2 reflects the table's D call only, with no check against the DNA. TRBV1 is classified as a pseudogene. The CDR3 loop spans 20 amino acids.

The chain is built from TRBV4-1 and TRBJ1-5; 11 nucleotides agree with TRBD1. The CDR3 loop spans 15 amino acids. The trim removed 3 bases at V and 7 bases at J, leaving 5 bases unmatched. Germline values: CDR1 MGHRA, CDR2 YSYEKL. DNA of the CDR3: TGCGCCAGCAGCCAGGCCGGGACAGGGGGACAGCCCCAGCATTTT. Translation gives CASSQAGTGGQPQHF.

CDR3 amino acids: CASSESVGVSPLHF. The CDR3 DNA reads TGCGCCAGCAGTGAGTCGGTGGGGGTCTCACCCCTCCACTTT. This chain links TRBV10-2 with TRBJ1-6; weak D call: TRBD1 (5 bases). Germline lookup yields CDR1 WSHSY and CDR2 SAAADI. The germline V and J ends were trimmed by 0 bases and 10 bases, with 10 bases remaining between them. This CDR3 has 14 amino acids.

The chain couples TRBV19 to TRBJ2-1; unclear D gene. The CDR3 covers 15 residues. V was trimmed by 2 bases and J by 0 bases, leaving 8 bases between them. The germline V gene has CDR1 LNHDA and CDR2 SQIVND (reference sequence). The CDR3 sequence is CASSITLGSYNEQFF. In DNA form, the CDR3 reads TGTGCCAGTAGTATAACTCTGGGCTCCTACAATGAGCAGTTCTTC.

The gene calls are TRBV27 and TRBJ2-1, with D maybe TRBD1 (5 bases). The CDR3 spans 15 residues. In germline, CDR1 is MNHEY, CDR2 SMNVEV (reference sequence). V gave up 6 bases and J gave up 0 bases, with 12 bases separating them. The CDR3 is CASRTRVRSYNEQFF. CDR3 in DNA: TGTGCCAGCAGGACCAGGGTCCGCTCCTACAATGAGCAGTTCTTC.

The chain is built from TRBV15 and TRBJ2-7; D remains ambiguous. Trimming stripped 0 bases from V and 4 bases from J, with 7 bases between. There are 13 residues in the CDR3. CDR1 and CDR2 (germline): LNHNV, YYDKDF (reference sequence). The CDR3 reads CATSRDRRYEQYF. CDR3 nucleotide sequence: TGTGCCACCAGCAGAGATAGAAGATACGAGCAGTACTTC. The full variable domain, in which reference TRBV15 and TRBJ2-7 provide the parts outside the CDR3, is DAMVIQNPRYQVTQFGKPVTLSCSQTLNHNVMYWYQQKSSQAPKLLFHYYDKDFNNEADTPDNFQSRRPNTSFCFLDIRSPGLGDTAMYLCATSRDRRYEQYFGPGTRLTVT.

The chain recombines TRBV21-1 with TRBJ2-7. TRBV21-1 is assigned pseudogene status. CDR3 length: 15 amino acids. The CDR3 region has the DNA TGTGCCAGCAGCAAAAGGGTTCGGGTCTCCTACGAGCAGTACTTC. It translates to CASSKRVRVSYEQYF.

CDR3 amino acids: CASSFQGLTDTQYF. As DNA, the CDR3 is TGCGCCAGCAGCTTCCAGGGCCTCACAGATACGCAGTATTTT. The V call is TRBV5-1, the J call TRBJ2-3; D is perhaps TRBD1 (5 bases). Germline V CDR1 and CDR2: SGHRS, YFSETQ. This CDR3 has 14 amino acids. Trimming shortened V by 2 bases and J by 2 bases, and 9 bases separated the two germline ends.

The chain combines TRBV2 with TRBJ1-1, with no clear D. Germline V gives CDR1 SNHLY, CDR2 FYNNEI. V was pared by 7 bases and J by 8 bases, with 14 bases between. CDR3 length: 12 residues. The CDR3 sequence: CASTLGGGEAFF. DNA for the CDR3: TGTGCCAGCACCTTAGGTGGTGGGGAAGCTTTCTTT.

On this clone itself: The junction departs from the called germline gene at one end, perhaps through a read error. This chain's CDR3 is CASSLGTGVNVLTF. DNA of the CDR3: TGCGCCAGCAGCTTGGGGACAGGGGTCAACGTCCTGACTTTC. This sequence joins TRBV5-1 and TRBJ2-6; 9 nucleotides match TRBD1. There are 14 residues in the CDR3. Looked up from germline, CDR1 is SGHRS and CDR2 is YFSETQ.

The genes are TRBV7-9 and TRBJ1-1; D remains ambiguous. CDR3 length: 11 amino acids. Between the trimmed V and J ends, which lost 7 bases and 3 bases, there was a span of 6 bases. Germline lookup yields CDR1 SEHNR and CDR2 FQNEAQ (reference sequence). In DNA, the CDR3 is TGTGCCAGCACCGACTACACTGAAGCTTTCTTT. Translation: CASTDYTEAFF.

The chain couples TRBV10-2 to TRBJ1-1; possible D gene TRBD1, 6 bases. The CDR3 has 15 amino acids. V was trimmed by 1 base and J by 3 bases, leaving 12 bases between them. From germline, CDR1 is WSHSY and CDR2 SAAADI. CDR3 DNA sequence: TGCGCCAGCAGTGAGTGGGGGAGGGGGGACACTGAAGCTTTCTTT. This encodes CASSEWGRGDTEAFF.

DNA of the CDR3: TGTGCCATCGCGACAGGCCTCACAGATACGCAGTATTTT. Its translation is CAIATGLTDTQYF. This chain uses TRBV19 with TRBJ2-3; possible D gene TRBD1, 6 bases. Germline values: CDR1 LNHDA, CDR2 SQIVND (reference sequence). Trimming took 10 bases from V and 2 from J, leaving 13 bases between them. The CDR3 has 13 residues.

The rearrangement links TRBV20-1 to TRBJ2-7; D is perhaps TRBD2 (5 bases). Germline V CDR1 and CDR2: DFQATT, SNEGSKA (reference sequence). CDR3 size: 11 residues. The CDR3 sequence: CSFPGTYEQYF. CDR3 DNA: TGCAGCTTCCCGGGAACCTACGAGCAGTACTTC.

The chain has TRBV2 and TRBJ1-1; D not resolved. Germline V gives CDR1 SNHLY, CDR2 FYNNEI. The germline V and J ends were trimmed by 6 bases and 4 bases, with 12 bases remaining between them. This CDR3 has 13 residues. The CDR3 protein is CASSPGEATEAFF. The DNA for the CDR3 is TGTGCCAGCAGCCCCGGTGAAGCCACTGAAGCTTTCTTT.